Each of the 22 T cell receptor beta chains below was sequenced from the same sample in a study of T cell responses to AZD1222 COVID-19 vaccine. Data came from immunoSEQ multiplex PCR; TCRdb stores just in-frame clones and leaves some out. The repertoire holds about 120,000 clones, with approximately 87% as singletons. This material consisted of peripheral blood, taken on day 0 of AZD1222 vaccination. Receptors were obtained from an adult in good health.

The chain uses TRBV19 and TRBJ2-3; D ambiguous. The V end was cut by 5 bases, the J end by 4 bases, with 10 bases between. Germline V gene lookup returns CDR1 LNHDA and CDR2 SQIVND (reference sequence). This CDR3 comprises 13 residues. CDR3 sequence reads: CASSPRPPDTQYF. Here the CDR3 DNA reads TGTGCCAGTAGTCCCCGACCACCAGATACGCAGTATTTT.

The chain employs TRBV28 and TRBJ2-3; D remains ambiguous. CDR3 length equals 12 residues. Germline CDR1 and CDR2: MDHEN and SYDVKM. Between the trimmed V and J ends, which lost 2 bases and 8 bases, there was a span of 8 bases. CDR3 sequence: CASSLRAFTQYF. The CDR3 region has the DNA TGTGCCAGCAGTTTAAGAGCGTTTACGCAGTATTTT.

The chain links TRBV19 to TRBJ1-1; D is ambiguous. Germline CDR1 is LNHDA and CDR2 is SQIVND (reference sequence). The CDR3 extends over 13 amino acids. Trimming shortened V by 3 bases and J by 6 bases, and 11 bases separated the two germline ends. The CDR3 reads CASSMEYEAEAFF. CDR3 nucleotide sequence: TGTGCCAGTAGTATGGAATATGAGGCTGAAGCTTTCTTT.

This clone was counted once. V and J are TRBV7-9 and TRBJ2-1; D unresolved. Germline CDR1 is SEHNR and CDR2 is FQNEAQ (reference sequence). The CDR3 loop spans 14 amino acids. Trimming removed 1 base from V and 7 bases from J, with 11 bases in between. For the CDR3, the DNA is TGTGCCAGCAGCTTAGTACAGTTTAATAATGAGCAGTTCTTC. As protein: CASSLVQFNNEQFF.

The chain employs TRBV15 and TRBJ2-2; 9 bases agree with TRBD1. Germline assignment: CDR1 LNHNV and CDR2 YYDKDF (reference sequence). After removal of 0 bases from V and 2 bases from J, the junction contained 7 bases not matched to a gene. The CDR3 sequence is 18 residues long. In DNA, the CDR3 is TGTGCCACCAGCAGAGATTACCCGGGACAGGGAAACACCGGGGAGCTGTTTTTT. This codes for CATSRDYPGQGNTGELFF.

The CDR3 DNA reads TGTGCCAGCTCACCACAGGGCGTCTCTGGAAACACCATATATTTT. Amino acid sequence: CASSPQGVSGNTIYF. This chain connects TRBV18 to TRBJ1-3; D gene unclear. The CDR3 consists of 15 residues. Germline CDR1 is KGHSH and CDR2 is LQKENI. Trimming shortened V by 1 base and J by 0 bases, and 7 bases separated the two germline ends.

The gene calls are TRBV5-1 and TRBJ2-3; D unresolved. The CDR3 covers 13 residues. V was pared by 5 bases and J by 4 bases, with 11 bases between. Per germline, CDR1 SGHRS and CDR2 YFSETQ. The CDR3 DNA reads TGCGCCAGCAGTGAACAGTTAGCAGATACGCAGTATTTT. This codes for CASSEQLADTQYF.

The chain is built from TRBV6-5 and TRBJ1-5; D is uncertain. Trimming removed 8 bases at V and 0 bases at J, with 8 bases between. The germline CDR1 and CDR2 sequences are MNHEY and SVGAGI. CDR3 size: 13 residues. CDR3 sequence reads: CASLDYSNQPQHF. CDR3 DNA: TGTGCCAGCCTAGACTATAGCAATCAGCCCCAGCATTTT.

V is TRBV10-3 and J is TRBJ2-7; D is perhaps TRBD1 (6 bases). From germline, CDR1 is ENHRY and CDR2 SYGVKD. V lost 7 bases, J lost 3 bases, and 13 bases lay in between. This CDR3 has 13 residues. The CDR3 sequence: CAITPGTNYEQYF. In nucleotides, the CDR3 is TGTGCCATCACCCCGGGGACAAACTACGAGCAGTACTTC.

Written as DNA, the CDR3 is TGTGCCAGCAGCTCACAGGGCTATGGCTACACCTTC. It codes for CASSSQGYGYTF. The rearrangement uses TRBV13 and TRBJ1-2, with D possibly being TRBD1 (6 bases). Germline V lookup: CDR1 PRHDT, CDR2 FYEKMQ (reference sequence). The CDR3 is 12 residues long. Trimming left V 4 bases short and J 4 bases short, with 7 bases between.

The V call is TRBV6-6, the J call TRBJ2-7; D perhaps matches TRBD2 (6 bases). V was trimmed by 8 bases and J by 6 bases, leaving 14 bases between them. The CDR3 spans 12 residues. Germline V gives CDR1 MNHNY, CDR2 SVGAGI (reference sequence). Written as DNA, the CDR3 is TGTGCCAGCTCGCGGGGACTTTTCGAGCAGTACTTC. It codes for CASSRGLFEQYF.

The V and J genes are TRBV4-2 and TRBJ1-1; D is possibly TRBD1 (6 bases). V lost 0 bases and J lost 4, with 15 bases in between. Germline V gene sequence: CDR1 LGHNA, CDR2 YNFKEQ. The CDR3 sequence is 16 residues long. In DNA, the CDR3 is TGTGCCAGCAGCCAAGAGAGCAGGGGCTGGGGCACTGAAGCTTTCTTT. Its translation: CASSQESRGWGTEAFF.

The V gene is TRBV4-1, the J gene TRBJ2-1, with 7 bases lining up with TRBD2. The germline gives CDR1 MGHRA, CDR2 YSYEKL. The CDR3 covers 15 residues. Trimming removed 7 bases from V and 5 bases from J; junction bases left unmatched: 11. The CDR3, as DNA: TGCGCCAGCAAGTGGCGGGAGCACGATGACAATGAGCAGTTCTTC. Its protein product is CASKWREHDDNEQFF.

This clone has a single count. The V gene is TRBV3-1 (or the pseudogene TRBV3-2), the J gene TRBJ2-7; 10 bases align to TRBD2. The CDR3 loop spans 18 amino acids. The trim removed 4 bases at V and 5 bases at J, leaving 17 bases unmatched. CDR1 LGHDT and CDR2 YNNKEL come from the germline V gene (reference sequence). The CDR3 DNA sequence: TGTGCCAGCAGCCCCACCCACGGAGCGGGAGGGCCTTCACACGAGCAGTACTTC. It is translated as CASSPTHGAGGPSHEQYF.

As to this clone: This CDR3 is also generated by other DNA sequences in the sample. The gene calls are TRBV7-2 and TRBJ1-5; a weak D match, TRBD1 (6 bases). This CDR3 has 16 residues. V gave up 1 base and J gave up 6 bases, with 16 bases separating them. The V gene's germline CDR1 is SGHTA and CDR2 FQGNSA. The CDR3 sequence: CASSLGRGVGGQPQHF. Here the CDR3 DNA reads TGTGCCAGCAGCTTAGGCAGGGGAGTTGGTGGTCAGCCCCAGCATTTT.

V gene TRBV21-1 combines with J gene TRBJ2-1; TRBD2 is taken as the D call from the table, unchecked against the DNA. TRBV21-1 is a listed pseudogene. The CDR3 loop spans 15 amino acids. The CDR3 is CATPGREDSYNEQFF. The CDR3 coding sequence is TGTGCCACGCCGGGGCGGGAGGACTCCTACAATGAGCAGTTCTTC.

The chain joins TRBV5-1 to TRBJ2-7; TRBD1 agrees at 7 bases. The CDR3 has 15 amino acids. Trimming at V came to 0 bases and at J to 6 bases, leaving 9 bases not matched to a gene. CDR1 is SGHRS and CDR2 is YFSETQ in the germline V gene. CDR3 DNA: TGCGCCAGCAGCTTGGATCTCCGGGACAGTCGCGAGCAGTACTTC. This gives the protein CASSLDLRDSREQYF.

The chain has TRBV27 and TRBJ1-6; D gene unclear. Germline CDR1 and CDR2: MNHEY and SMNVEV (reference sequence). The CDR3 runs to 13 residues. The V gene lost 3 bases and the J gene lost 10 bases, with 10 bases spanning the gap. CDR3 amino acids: CASSFLKESPLHF. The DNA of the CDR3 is TGTGCCAGCAGTTTCCTAAAGGAGTCACCCCTCCACTTT.

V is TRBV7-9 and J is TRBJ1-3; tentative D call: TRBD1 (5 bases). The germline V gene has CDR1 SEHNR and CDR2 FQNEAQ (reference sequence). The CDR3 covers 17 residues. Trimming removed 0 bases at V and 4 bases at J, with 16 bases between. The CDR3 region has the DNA TGTGCCAGCAGCTTAGCGCCAGGGCCAGGAATCGGAAACACCATATATTTT. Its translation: CASSLAPGPGIGNTIYF.

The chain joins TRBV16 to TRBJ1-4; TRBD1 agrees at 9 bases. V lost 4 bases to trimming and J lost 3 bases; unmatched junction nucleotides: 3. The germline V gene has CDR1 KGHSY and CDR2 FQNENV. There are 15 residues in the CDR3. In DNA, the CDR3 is TGTGCCAGCAGCCTGGACAGGGGAGCTAATGAAAAACTGTTTTTT. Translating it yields CASSLDRGANEKLFF.

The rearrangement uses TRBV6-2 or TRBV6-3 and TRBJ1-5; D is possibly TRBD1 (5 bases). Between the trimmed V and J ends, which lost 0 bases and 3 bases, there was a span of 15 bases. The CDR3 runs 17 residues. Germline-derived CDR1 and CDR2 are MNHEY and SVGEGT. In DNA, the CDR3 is TGTGCCAGCAGTTACTCTAACTACCGGGACCCCAATCAGCCCCAGCATTTT. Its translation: CASSYSNYRDPNQPQHF.

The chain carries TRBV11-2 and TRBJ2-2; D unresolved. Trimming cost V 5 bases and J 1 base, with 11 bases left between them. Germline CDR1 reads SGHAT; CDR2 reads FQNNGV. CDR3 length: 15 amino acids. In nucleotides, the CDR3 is TGTGCCAGCAGCCCGCGGACCCTGAACACCGGGGAGCTGTTTTTT. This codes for CASSPRTLNTGELFF.